These T cell receptor beta chains were read from a single sample in a study of blood T cells in healthy people across ages. Using its own MiXCR run on the 5' RACE reads, TCRdb lists one record per CDR3 protein. This table holds around 940,000 distinct CDR3 sequences, around 54% found once. What was sequenced was blood. These receptors were collected from a woman aged 60-75 years in good health. Both conserved end residues are part of each CDR3. A D gene is named only where the DNA matches it firmly. Size is stated for part of the rows, as once, few or many counts, or as a class when the clone is expanded.

abundance: NA; v_gene: TRBV5-1; d_gene: TRBD1; j_gene: TRBJ2-7; CDR3aa: CASSLEGRQGADEQYF; CDR3nt: TGCGCCAGCAGCTTGGAAGGAAGACAGGGCGCGGACGAGCAGTACTTC
abundance: NA; v_gene: TRBV20-1; d_gene: NA; j_gene: TRBJ2-7; CDR3aa: CSASPPREQYF; CDR3nt: TGCAGTGCTAGTCCCCCTAGGGAGCAGTACTTC
abundance: once; v_gene: TRBV5-1; d_gene: TRBD2; j_gene: TRBJ2-7; CDR3aa: CASSFLSGGRVYEQYF; CDR3nt: TGCGCCAGCAGCTTTCTTAGCGGGGGCCGGGTCTACGAGCAGTACTTC
abundance: NA; v_gene: TRBV2; d_gene: TRBD1; j_gene: TRBJ1-1; CDR3aa: CASSYGQGGQYTEAFF; CDR3nt: TGTGCCAGCAGTTACGGACAGGGGGGACAGTATACTGAAGCTTTCTTT
abundance: NA; v_gene: TRBV7-2; d_gene: NA; j_gene: TRBJ2-7; CDR3aa: CASSLTWRGAVAYEQYF; CDR3nt: TGTGCCAGCAGCTTAACCTGGAGGGGAGCGGTGGCCTACGAGCAGTACTTC
abundance: NA; v_gene: TRBV7-2; d_gene: TRBD2; j_gene: TRBJ2-1; CDR3aa: CASSLAAHYNEQFF; CDR3nt: TGTGCCAGCAGCCTAGCGGCCCACTACAATGAGCAGTTCTTC
abundance: few; v_gene: TRBV20-1; d_gene: NA; j_gene: TRBJ2-7; CDR3aa: CSASSSVGRTYEQYF; CDR3nt: TGCAGTGCTAGCTCATCGGTAGGGCGCACCTACGAGCAGTACTTC
abundance: NA; v_gene: TRBV4-1; d_gene: NA; j_gene: TRBJ1-2; CDR3aa: CASSQGGGFDGYTF; CDR3nt: TGCGCCAGCAGCCAGGGCGGGGGATTCGATGGCTACACCTTC
abundance: NA; v_gene: TRBV15; d_gene: NA; j_gene: TRBJ2-4; CDR3aa: CATSRVRGAGIVILAKNIQYF; CDR3nt: TGTGCCACCAGCAGAGTTAGGGGGGCAGGCATCGTAATCTTAGCCAAAAACATTCAGTACTTC
abundance: NA; v_gene: TRBV12-3/TRBV12-4; d_gene: NA; j_gene: TRBJ2-7; CDR3aa: CASTGQGSEQYF; CDR3nt: TGTGCCAGCACAGGTCAGGGCAGCGAGCAGTACTTC
abundance: NA; v_gene: TRBV27; d_gene: TRBD2; j_gene: TRBJ2-1; CDR3aa: CASGSGRRGNEQFF; CDR3nt: TGTGCCAGCGGGAGCGGGAGACGCGGCAATGAGCAGTTCTTC
abundance: NA; v_gene: TRBV4-1; d_gene: NA; j_gene: TRBJ2-1; CDR3aa: CASSQDTQNSYRVAEQFF; CDR3nt: TGCGCCAGCAGCCAAGATACTCAGAATTCTTACAGGGTGGCTGAGCAGTTCTTC
abundance: few; v_gene: TRBV29-1; d_gene: TRBD2; j_gene: TRBJ2-5; CDR3aa: CSVELAGGPETQYF; CDR3nt: TGCAGCGTGGAGCTAGCGGGAGGGCCAGAGACCCAGTACTTC
abundance: NA; v_gene: TRBV7-3; d_gene: TRBD1; j_gene: TRBJ2-5; CDR3aa: CASSIPRRTGRETQYF; CDR3nt: TGTGCCAGCAGCATCCCCAGAAGGACAGGACGGGAGACCCAGTACTTC
abundance: NA; v_gene: TRBV20-1; d_gene: TRBD2; j_gene: TRBJ2-3; CDR3aa: CSARIKREGTDTQYF; CDR3nt: TGCAGTGCTAGAATAAAGCGGGAGGGCACAGATACGCAGTATTTT
abundance: NA; v_gene: TRBV10-3; d_gene: NA; j_gene: TRBJ1-6; CDR3aa: CAISERQAGSPLHF; CDR3nt: TGTGCCATCAGTGAGAGGCAAGCAGGTTCACCCCTCCACTTT
abundance: few; v_gene: TRBV4-1; d_gene: NA; j_gene: TRBJ1-2; CDR3aa: CASSHLGGENYGYTF; CDR3nt: TGCGCCAGCAGCCACCTAGGGGGTGAGAACTATGGCTACACCTTC